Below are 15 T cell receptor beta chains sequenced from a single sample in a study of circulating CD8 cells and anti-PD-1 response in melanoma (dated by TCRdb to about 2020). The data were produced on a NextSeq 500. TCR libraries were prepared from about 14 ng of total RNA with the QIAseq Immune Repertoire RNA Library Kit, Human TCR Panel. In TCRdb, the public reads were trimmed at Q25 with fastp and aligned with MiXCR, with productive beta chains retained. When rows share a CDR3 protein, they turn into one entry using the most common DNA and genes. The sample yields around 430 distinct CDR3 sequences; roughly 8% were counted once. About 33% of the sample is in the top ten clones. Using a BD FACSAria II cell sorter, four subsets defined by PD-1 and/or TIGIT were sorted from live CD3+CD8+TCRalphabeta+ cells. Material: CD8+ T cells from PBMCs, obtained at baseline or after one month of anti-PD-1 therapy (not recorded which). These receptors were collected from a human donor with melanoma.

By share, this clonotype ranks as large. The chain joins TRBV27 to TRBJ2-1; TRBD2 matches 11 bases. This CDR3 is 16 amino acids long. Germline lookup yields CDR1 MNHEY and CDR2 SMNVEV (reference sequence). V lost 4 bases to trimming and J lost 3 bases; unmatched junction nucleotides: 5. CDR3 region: CASSSGTSGYYNEQFF. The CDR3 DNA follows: TGTGCCAGCAGTTCAGGGACTAGCGGCTACTACAATGAGCAGTTCTTC.

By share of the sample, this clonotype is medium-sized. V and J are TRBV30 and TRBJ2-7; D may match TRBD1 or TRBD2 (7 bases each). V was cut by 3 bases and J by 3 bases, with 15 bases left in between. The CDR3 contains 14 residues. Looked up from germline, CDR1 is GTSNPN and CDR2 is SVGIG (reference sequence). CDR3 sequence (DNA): TGTGCCTGGAGCAGGGGGGGACCCGTCTACGAGCAGTACTTC. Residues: CAWSRGGPVYEQYF.

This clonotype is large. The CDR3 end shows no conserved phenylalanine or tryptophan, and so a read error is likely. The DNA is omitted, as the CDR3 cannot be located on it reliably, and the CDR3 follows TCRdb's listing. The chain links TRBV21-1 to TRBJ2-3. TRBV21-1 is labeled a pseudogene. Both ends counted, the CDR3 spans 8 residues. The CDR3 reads CASRGMVA.

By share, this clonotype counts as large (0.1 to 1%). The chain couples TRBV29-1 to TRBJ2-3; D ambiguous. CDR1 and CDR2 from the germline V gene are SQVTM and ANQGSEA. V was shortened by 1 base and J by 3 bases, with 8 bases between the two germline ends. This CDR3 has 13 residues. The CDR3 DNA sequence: TGCAGCGTTGAAGTTGGACCTACAGATACGCAGTATTTT. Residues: CSVEVGPTDTQYF.

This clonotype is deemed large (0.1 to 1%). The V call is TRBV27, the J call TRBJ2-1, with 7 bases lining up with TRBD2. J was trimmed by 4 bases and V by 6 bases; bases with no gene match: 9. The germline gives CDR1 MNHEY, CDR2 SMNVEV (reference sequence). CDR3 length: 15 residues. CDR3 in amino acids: CASSNLAVSYNEQFF. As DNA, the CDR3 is TGTGCCAGCAGCAACCTAGCGGTTTCTTACAATGAGCAGTTCTTC.

The CDR3 is CAGKGLLGSASEAFF. The CDR3 DNA follows: TGTGCCGGTAAGGGGTTGTTGGGATCGGCCTCTGAAGCTTTCTTT. The chain uses TRBV19 and TRBJ1-1; the D gene is possibly TRBD1 (5 bases). CDR1 is LNHDA, CDR2 SQIVND, per germline (reference sequence). This CDR3 has 15 residues. V lost 11 bases to trimming and J lost 6 bases, with 25 bases between them.

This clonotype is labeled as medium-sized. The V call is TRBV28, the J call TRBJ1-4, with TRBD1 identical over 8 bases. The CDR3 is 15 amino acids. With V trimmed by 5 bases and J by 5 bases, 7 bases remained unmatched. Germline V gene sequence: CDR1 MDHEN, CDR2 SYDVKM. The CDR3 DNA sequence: TGTGCCAGCAGTCCACGGACAGGGACAAATGAAAAACTGTTTTTT. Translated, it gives CASSPRTGTNEKLFF. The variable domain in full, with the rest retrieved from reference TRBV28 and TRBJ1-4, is DVKVTQSSRYLVKRTGEKVFLECVQDMDHENMFWYRQDPGLGLRLIYFSYDVKMKEKGDIPEGYSVSREKKERFSLILESASTNQTSMYLCASSPRTGTNEKLFFGSGTQLSVL.

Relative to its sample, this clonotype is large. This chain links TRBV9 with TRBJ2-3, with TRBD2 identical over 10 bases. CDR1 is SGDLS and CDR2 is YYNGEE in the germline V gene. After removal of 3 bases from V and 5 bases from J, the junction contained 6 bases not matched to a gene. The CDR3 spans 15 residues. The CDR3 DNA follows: TGTGCCAGCAGCGGAACTAGCGGGGCCGGAGATACGCAGTATTTT. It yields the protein CASSGTSGAGDTQYF.

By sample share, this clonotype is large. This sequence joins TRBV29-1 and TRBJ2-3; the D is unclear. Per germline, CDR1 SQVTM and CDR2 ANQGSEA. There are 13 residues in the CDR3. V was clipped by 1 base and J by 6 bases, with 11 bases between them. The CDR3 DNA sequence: TGCAGCGTTGAAGTACCCCACCCGGATACGCAGTATTTT. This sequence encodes CSVEVPHPDTQYF.

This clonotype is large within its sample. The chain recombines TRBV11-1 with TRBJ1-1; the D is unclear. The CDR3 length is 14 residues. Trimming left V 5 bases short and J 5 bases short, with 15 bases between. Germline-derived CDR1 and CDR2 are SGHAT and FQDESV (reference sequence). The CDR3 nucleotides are TGTGCCAGCAGCCCTACCTTGGGCTTAACTGAAGCTTTCTTT. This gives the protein CASSPTLGLTEAFF.

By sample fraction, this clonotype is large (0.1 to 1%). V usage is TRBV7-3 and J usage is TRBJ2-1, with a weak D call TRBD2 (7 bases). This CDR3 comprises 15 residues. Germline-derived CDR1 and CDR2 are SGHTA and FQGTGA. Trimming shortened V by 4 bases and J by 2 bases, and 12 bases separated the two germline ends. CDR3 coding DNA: TGTGCCAGCAGCTCCCTGGGGGGGCCCTACAATGAGCAGTTCTTC. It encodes CASSSLGGPYNEQFF.

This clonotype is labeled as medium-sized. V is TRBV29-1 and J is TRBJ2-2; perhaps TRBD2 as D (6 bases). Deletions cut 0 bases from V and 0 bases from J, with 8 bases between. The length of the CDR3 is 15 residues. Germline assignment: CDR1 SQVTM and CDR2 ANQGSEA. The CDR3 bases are TGCAGCGTTGAAGAGGGGGGAGCGAACACCGGGGAGCTGTTTTTT. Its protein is CSVEEGGANTGELFF.

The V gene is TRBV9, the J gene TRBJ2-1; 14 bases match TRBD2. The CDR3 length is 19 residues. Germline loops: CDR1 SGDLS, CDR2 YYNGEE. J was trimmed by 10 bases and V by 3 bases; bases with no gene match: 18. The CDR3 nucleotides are TGTGCCAGCAGCGGGGGGACTAGCGGGAGAATGACATATCATTTAGAGCAGTTCTTC. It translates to CASSGGTSGRMTYHLEQFF. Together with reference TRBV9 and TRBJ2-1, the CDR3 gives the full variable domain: DSGVTQTPKHLITATGQRVTLRCSPRSGDLSVYWYQQSLDQGLQFLIQYYNGEERAKGNILERFSAQQFPDLHSELNLSSLELGDSALYFCASSGGTSGRMTYHLEQFFGPGTRLTVL.

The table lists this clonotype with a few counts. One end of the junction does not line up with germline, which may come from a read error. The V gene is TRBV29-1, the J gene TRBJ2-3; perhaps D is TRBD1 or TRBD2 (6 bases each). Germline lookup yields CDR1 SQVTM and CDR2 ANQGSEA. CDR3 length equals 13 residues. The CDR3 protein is CSVGRERTDTLYF. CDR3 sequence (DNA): TGCAGCGTTGGGAGGGAGAGGACAGATACGCTGTATTTT.

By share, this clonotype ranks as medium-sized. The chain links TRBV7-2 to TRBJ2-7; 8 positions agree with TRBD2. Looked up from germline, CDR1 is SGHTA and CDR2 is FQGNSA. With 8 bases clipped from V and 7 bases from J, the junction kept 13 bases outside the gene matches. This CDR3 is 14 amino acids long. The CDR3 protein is CASGSGGRGDEQYF. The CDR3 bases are TGTGCCAGCGGCAGCGGGGGCCGGGGGGATGAGCAGTACTTC.